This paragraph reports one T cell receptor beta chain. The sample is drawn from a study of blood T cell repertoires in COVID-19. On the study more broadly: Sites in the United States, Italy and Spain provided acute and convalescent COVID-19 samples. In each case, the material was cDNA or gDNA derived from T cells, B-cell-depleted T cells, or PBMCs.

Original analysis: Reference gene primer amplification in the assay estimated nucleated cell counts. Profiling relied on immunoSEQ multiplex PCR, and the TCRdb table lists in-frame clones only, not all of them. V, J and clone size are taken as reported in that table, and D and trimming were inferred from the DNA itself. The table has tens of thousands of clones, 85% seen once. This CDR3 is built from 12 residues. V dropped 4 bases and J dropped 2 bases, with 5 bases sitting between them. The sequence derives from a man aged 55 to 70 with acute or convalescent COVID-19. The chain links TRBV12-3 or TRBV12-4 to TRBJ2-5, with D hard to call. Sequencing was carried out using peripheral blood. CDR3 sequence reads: CASSSRQETQYF. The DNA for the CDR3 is TGTGCCAGCAGTTCACGGCAAGAGACCCAGTACTTC.